The present TCR beta chain was sequenced within a study of T-cell reconstitution after alpha-beta-depleted transplantation in children. Notes on this clonotype: The antigen is not known.

Regarding the study as a whole: Diversity and T-cell counts at one year after transplant derived mostly from new T cells. Surviving recipient T cells and intrathymic progenitors accounted for some patients' high TCRbeta diversity at day 60. About two months after transplant, alpha-beta T cells reportedly came from several hundred expanded graft clones.

TCRbeta library construction was performed incorporating unique molecular identifiers. TCRdb re-called the PCR reads with MiXCR, one entry per CDR3 protein. The profile shows 700,000 to 950,000 distinct CDR3 sequences, under 20% of them singletons. The sequence was obtained from a male patient aged 10 to 17 who had a stem cell transplant for acute lymphoblastic leukemia, so the T cells may come from the graft donor. The material was PBMCs, mostly from graft donor cells, obtained 360 days after TCRalphabeta/CD19-depleted stem cell transplant.

The DNA of the CDR3 is TGCAGTGCTCCCCGGTTAAGGACTAGCGGGAGCAACGAGCAGTACTTC. Residues: CSAPRLRTSGSNEQYF. J is TRBJ2-7 and V is TRBV20-1; TRBD2 aligns across 13 bases. The germline V gene has CDR1 DFQATT and CDR2 SNEGSKA (reference sequence). V shed 5 bases, J shed 5 bases, and the junction held 12 bases outside the gene matches. The CDR3 has 16 amino acids.